This T cell receptor beta chain was obtained from a study of a mutant IDH1 vaccine in newly diagnosed glioma. At the level of the study: It was radiotherapy, temozolomide, or both that patients received previously, with most receiving both. Study-wide results and limits: Alterations occurring in top peripheral T cell clonotypes seemed unrelated to pseudoprogression.

Specified time point: week 35, safety follow-up. In the vaccine, a single dose held 300 ug of the mutant IDH1 20-mer peptide, along with topical imiquimod. A note on this clone: What it recognizes is unknown.

TCRdb keeps only in-frame clones here, not all; method: immunoSEQ multiplex PCR. The repertoire holds roughly 52,000 clones, with over 65% as singletons. The CDR3 spans 15 residues. With V trimmed by 5 bases and J by 1 base, 5 bases remained unmatched. Germline CDR1 is SNHLY and CDR2 is FYNNEI. The TCR sequence derives from a man aged 40-49 years with glioma. The source was PBMCs, collected from a glioma patient whose treatment included an IDH1 peptide vaccine. The chain has TRBV2 and TRBJ2-7, with 10 bases matching TRBD1. The CDR3 DNA sequence: TGTGCCAGCAGTTGGGACAGGGGAGGTTCCTACGAGCAGTACTTC. This sequence encodes CASSWDRGGSYEQYF.